The 21 T cell receptor beta chains presented below share a single source sample, sequenced in a study of T cell responses to AZD1222 COVID-19 vaccine. Using immunoSEQ multiplex PCR, the repertoire was profiled, and TCRdb retains in-frame clones only, with some absent. The sample has about 120,000 clones; approximately 94% are singletons. The sample in question was peripheral blood, obtained 28 days after the second AZD1222 dose. The receptors here all came from an adult who received the AZD1222 COVID-19 vaccine.

The chain employs TRBV29-1 and TRBJ1-4, with a weak D call TRBD1 (5 bases). V was trimmed by 3 bases and J by 3 bases, leaving 8 bases between them. Germline CDR1 is SQVTM and CDR2 is ANQGSEA. This CDR3 has 13 residues. The CDR3 DNA reads TGCAGCGTTGAGAAGGGGCCTAATGAAAAACTGTTTTTT. Translating it yields CSVEKGPNEKLFF.

The rearrangement uses TRBV2 and TRBJ1-2; a weak D match, TRBD1 (6 bases). CDR1 is SNHLY, CDR2 FYNNEI, per germline. Trimming removed 6 bases from V and 4 bases from J, with 15 bases in between. The CDR3 length is 14 residues. The CDR3 reads CASSAKQGSYGYTF. The DNA of the CDR3 is TGTGCCAGCAGCGCTAAACAGGGAAGCTATGGCTACACCTTC.

A few counts support this clone. This chain uses TRBV7-8 with TRBJ2-7; a weak D match, TRBD2 (6 bases). With 2 bases removed from V and 2 bases from J, the gap between germline ends came to 13 bases. The CDR3 totals 15 residues. Germline lookup yields CDR1 SGHVS and CDR2 FQNEAQ. The DNA for the CDR3 is TGTGCCAGCAGCTTATTTGGCGGGACTGCCTACGAGCAGTACTTC. Its translation is CASSLFGGTAYEQYF.

The CDR3 nucleotides read TGTGCCAGCAGTTACTGGCAGGGGGCCACCTACGAGCAGTACTTC. It encodes CASSYWQGATYEQYF. J is TRBJ2-7 and V is TRBV6-2 or TRBV6-3; 8 bases line up with TRBD1. The length of the CDR3 is 15 residues. The ends lost 1 base at V and 2 bases at J; junction bases unmatched: 4. The germline CDR1 and CDR2 sequences are MNHEY and SVGEGT.

V is TRBV27 and J is TRBJ1-1; D is possibly TRBD1 (6 bases). V lost 2 bases to trimming and J lost 4 bases, with 11 bases between them. CDR1 is MNHEY and CDR2 is SMNVEV in the germline V gene (reference sequence). This CDR3 region has 14 residues. Here the CDR3 reads CASSLQGIFTEAFF. DNA for the CDR3: TGTGCCAGCAGTTTACAGGGGATTTTCACTGAAGCTTTCTTT.

In this sample, this clone turned up once. The rearrangement joins TRBV6-5 to TRBJ1-5; 12 bases are shared with TRBD1. The germline gives CDR1 MNHEY, CDR2 SVGAGI. The CDR3 is made up of 15 amino acids. V shed 5 bases and J 5 bases; nucleotides not matched to a gene: 4. CDR3 sequence (DNA): TGTGCCAGCAGTACCGGGACAGGGGGCCATCAGCCCCAGCATTTT. This sequence encodes CASSTGTGGHQPQHF.

CDR3 in amino acids: CASTRFGELFF. The CDR3 bases are TGTGCCAGCACCCGGTTCGGGGAGCTGTTTTTT. The chain couples TRBV5-6 to TRBJ2-2; no firm D call. The V end lost 6 bases, the J end lost 7 bases, and 7 bases lay between the germline ends. Germline loops: CDR1 SGHDT, CDR2 YYEEEE. CDR3 length: 11 amino acids.

V and J are TRBV9 and TRBJ2-2; D unresolved. Germline CDR1 is SGDLS and CDR2 is YYNGEE. This CDR3 comprises 15 residues. Trimming removed 2 bases at V and 3 bases at J, with 11 bases between. The CDR3 DNA follows: TGTGCCAGCAGCGTCGAGGCCACCTACACCGGGGAGCTGTTTTTT. Amino acids: CASSVEATYTGELFF.

The rearrangement uses TRBV6-5 and TRBJ2-5, with 11 positions matching TRBD1. Trimming at V came to 8 bases and at J to 1 base, leaving 6 bases not matched to a gene. The CDR3 has 15 residues. The germline CDR1 and CDR2 sequences are MNHEY and SVGAGI. The CDR3 spells CASGGTGGIQETQYF. The CDR3 DNA reads TGTGCCAGCGGGGGGACAGGGGGGATCCAAGAGACCCAGTACTTC.

The chain uses TRBV6-5 and TRBJ2-7, with D unclear. V lost 9 bases and J 4 bases, leaving 13 bases between the germline ends. There are 12 residues in the CDR3. Germline CDR1 and CDR2: MNHEY and SVGAGI. The CDR3 DNA follows: TGTGCCAGGACGGTTAAAGATTACGAGCAGTACTTC. Translated, it gives CARTVKDYEQYF.

This clone was observed once. The V and J genes are TRBV27 and TRBJ1-2; TRBD1 might be the D (5 bases). The CDR3 loop spans 15 amino acids. The V and J ends lost 6 bases and 8 bases respectively, with 22 bases between them. CDR1 is MNHEY, CDR2 SMNVEV, per germline (reference sequence). The CDR3 sequence is CASSPRLAPGFGYTF. The CDR3 coding sequence is TGTGCCAGCAGCCCGCGACTCGCTCCAGGGTTCGGCTACACCTTC.

This sequence joins TRBV4-3 and TRBJ2-3; D not certain. Germline-derived CDR1 and CDR2 are LGHNA and YSLEER. This CDR3 is built from 16 residues. Trimming took 0 bases from V and 0 from J, leaving 10 bases between them. The DNA of the CDR3 is TGCGCCAGCAGCCAAGATCCGGAAAGGAGCACAGATACGCAGTATTTT. Its protein product is CASSQDPERSTDTQYF.

The chain employs TRBV7-9 and TRBJ1-6, with D perhaps matching TRBD1 (5 bases). The CDR3 runs 14 residues. Germline V CDR1 and CDR2: SEHNR, FQNEAQ (reference sequence). Trimming pared 1 base from V and 10 bases from J, leaving 11 bases between. In DNA, the CDR3 is TGTGCCAGCAGCTTAGTTCAGGGCGGATCACCCCTCCACTTT. The encoded protein is CASSLVQGGSPLHF.

This sequence joins TRBV6-5 and TRBJ2-3; D is uncertain. This CDR3 has 14 residues. CDR1 is MNHEY and CDR2 is SVGAGI in the germline V gene. V was cut by 0 bases and J by 6 bases, with 10 bases left in between. DNA of the CDR3: TGTGCCAGCAGTTACTCGAGGTATAGGGATACGCAGTATTTT. Its translation is CASSYSRYRDTQYF.

The genes are TRBV5-1 and TRBJ2-1, with D possibly matching TRBD2 (6 bases). There are 15 residues in the CDR3. The ends were cut back, 10 bases at V and 4 bases at J, with 21 bases in the middle. The germline V gene encodes CDR1 SGHRS and CDR2 YFSETQ. For the CDR3, the DNA is TGCGCCCGATCATGCGGGACTCCGCCGTACAATGAGCAGTTCTTC. Its protein product is CARSCGTPPYNEQFF.

A single count supports this clone. The rearrangement uses TRBV6-5 and TRBJ1-2; D is possibly TRBD1 (6 bases). There are 14 residues in the CDR3. The ends were cut back, 0 bases at V and 7 bases at J, with 12 bases in the middle. Germline V gene sequence: CDR1 MNHEY, CDR2 SVGAGI. The DNA for the CDR3 is TGTGCCAGCAGTTACTCCACAGGGTGGGGTGGCTACACCTTC. This codes for CASSYSTGWGGYTF.

The genes are TRBV6-2 or TRBV6-3 and TRBJ1-2; a possible D gene is TRBD1 (5 bases). V lost 4 bases and J lost 6, with 12 bases in between. The CDR3 totals 13 residues. Germline-derived CDR1 and CDR2 are MNHEY and SVGEGT. The CDR3 sequence: CASSSIRDHGYTF. The CDR3, as DNA: TGTGCCAGCAGTTCAATCAGGGATCATGGCTACACCTTC.

This clone was observed once. The rearrangement links TRBV3-1 (or the pseudogene TRBV3-2) to TRBJ2-7; 7 positions match TRBD1. From germline, CDR1 is LGHDT and CDR2 YNNKEL (reference sequence). This CDR3 has 16 amino acids. J lost 6 bases, V lost 4 bases, and 15 bases had no gene match. As DNA, the CDR3 is TGTGCCAGCAGCCTTACCGACAGGGAGATAGTTGGCGAGCAGTACTTC. Translation: CASSLTDREIVGEQYF.

The chain recombines TRBV30 with TRBJ1-1, with 7 bases matching TRBD1. The trim removed 0 bases at V and 4 bases at J, leaving 2 bases unmatched. The CDR3 is 13 residues long. Germline assignment: CDR1 GTSNPN and CDR2 SVGIG (reference sequence). Written as DNA, the CDR3 is TGTGCCTGGAGTGTAGACAGGGTCACTGAAGCTTTCTTT. This sequence encodes CAWSVDRVTEAFF.

V is TRBV2 and J is TRBJ1-1, with TRBD1 matching 7 bases. The germline gives CDR1 SNHLY, CDR2 FYNNEI. V shed 6 bases and J 5 bases; nucleotides not matched to a gene: 6. The CDR3 has 13 amino acids. CDR3 region: CASRVTGNTEAFF. The CDR3 region has the DNA TGTGCCAGCAGGGTGACAGGGAATACTGAAGCTTTCTTT.

The CDR3 protein is CASSLEQADGAYNEQFF. The CDR3 nucleotides are TGTGCCAGCAGCTTAGAACAGGCCGATGGGGCCTACAATGAGCAGTTCTTC. The rearrangement uses TRBV7-6 and TRBJ2-1; perhaps TRBD1 as D (5 bases). Germline V CDR1 and CDR2: SGHVS, FNYEAQ. The CDR3 has 17 residues. The V gene lost 1 base and the J gene lost 2 bases, with 15 bases spanning the gap.